The TCR beta chain under discussion was sequenced for a study of naive and memory T cell subsets. Study-wide results and caveats: Both skin biopsy types reportedly yielded TCRs, tuberculin sites far more. The RNA method is potentially sensitive to activation and differentiation changes.

This sample's treatment: skin biopsy from PPD injection site in Mantoux-positive individual. A UMI-containing oligonucleotide was joined by 3' ligation to the TCR cDNA template. The SP2 primer and nested alpha and beta constant region primers amplified ligated cDNA in four rounds. TCRdb independently ran MiXCR on the UMI-ligation and nested PCR reads; one entry per CDR3 protein. Of tens of thousands of distinct CDR3 sequences in the sample, less than 8.5% are singletons; the top ten hold approximately 2.8%. This clonotype was found a few times. What it recognizes is unknown. The receptor was derived from an adult in good health. This specimen consisted of skin, obtained from a tuberculin skin test site.

The CDR3 DNA reads as TGTGCCAGTAGTATAGGGTTTCAGCCCCAGCATTTT. Protein sequence: CASSIGFQPQHF. The chain joins TRBV19 to TRBJ1-5; no clear D. The V gene lost 1 base and the J gene lost 6 bases, with 4 bases spanning the gap. The CDR3 extends over 12 amino acids. The germline gives CDR1 LNHDA, CDR2 SQIVND (reference sequence).